What follows is one T cell receptor beta chain and its context. What it binds is not known. The data originate from a study of a mutant IDH1 vaccine in newly diagnosed glioma. Study in general: Sex among treated patients split about 62% male, around 40% female; mean age was roughly 40 years. Patients previously underwent radiotherapy, temozolomide, or both, and most underwent both.

Time point: baseline, week 1 (first vaccination visit). Treatment given: pre-vaccination baseline after standard-of-care therapy. Astrocytomas found in donors were new, WHO grade 3 or 4, IDH1-mutant and ATRX-lost. Here immunoSEQ multiplex PCR was the method, and the copy in TCRdb shows in-frame clones only, minus some. This table holds tens of thousands of clones, approximately 93% found once. Broader study findings: Pseudoprogression seemed unlinked to shifts in top peripheral T cell clonotypes.

This CDR3 is built from 13 residues. The V end lost 2 bases, the J end lost 3 bases, and 6 bases lay between the germline ends. Per germline, CDR1 SGHRS and CDR2 YFSETQ. The specimen was PBMCs, collected from a glioma patient treated with radiotherapy, temozolomide or both. This sequence joins TRBV5-1 and TRBJ2-1; D may be TRBD2 (5 bases). This sequence was found in a man aged 30 to 39 with glioma. CDR3 in DNA: TGCGCCAGCAGCTTCGGGATCTACAATGAGCAGTTCTTC. Residues: CASSFGIYNEQFF.